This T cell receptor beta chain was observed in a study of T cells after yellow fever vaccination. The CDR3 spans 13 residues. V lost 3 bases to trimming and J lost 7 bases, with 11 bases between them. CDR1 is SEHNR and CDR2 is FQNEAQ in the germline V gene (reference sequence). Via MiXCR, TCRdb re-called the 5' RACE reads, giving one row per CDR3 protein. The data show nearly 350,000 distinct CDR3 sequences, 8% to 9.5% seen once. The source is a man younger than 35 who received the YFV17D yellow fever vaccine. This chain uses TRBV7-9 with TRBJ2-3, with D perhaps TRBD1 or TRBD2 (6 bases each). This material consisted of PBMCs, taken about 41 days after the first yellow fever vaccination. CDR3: CASSLRGVNTQYF. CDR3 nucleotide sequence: TGTGCCAGCAGCTTGAGGGGGGTTAATACGCAGTATTTT.